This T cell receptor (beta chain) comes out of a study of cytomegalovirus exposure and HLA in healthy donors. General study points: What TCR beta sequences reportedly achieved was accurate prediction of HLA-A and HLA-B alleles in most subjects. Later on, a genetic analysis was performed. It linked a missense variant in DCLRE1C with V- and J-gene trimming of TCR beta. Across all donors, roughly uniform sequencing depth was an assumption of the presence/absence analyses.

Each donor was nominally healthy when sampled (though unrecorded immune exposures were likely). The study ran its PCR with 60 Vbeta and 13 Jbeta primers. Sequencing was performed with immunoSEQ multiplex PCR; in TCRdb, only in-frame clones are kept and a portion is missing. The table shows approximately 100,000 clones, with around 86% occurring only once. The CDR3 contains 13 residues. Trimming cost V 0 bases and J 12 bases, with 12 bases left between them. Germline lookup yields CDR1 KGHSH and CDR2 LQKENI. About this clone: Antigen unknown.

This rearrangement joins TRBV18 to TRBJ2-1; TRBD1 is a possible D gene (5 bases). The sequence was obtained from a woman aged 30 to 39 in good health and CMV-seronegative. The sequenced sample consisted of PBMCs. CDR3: CASSPPPGAAQFF. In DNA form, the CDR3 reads TGTGCCAGCTCACCACCCCCTGGGGCTGCGCAGTTCTTC.